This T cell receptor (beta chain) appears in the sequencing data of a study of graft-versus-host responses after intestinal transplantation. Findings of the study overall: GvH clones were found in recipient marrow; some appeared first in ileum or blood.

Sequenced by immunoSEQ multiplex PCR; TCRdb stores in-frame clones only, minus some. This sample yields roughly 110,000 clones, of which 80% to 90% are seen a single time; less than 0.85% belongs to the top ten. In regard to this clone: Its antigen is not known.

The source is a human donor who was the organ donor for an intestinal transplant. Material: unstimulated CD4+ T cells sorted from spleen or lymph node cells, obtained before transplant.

Written as DNA, the CDR3 is TGTGCCAGCAGAAGGACAGGGCTTGGCTATGGCTACACCTTC. Protein sequence: CASRRTGLGYGYTF. The chain recombines TRBV6-5 with TRBJ1-2; 8 nucleotides match TRBD1. The CDR3 sequence is 14 residues long. The J segment lost 4 bases and the V segment lost 6 bases, leaving 7 bases of the junction unmatched. CDR1 MNHEY and CDR2 SVGAGI come from the germline V gene.